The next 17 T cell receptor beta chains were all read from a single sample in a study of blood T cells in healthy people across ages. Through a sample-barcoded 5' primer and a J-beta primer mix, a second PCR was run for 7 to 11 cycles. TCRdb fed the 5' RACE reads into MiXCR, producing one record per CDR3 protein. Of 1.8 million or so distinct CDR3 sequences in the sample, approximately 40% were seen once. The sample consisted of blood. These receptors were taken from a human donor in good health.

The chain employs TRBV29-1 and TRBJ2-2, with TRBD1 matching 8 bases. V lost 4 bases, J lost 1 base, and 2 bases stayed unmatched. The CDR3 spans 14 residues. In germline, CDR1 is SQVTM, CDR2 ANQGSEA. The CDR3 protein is CSVGGTGNTGELFF. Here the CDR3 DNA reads TGCAGCGTTGGGGGGACAGGGAACACCGGGGAGCTGTTTTTT.

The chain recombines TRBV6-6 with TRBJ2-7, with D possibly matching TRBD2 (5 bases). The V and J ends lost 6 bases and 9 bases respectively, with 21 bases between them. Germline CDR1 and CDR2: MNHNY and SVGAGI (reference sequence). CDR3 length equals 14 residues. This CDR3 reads CASRTRGITTRQYF. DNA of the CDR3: TGTGCCAGCAGAACCCGGGGAATAACTACGAGGCAGTACTTC.

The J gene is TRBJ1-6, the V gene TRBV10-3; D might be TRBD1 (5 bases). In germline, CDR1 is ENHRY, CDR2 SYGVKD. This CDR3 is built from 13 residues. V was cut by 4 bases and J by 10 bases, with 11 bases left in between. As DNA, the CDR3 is TGTGCCATCAGTGCAGGGCCTGAGTCACCCCTCCACTTT. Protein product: CAISAGPESPLHF.

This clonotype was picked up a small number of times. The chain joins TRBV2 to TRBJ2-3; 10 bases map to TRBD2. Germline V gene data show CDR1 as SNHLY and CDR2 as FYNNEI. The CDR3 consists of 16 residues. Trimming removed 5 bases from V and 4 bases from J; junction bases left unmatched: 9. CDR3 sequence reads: CASSLGLAVISDTQYF. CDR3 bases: TGTGCCAGCAGTCTTGGACTAGCGGTAATATCAGATACGCAGTATTTT.

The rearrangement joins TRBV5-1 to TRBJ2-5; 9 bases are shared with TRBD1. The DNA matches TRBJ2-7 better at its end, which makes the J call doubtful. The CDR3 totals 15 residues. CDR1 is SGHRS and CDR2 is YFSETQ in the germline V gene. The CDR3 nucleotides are TGCGCCAGCAGCTCTCCGGGACAGGGCATGTACGAGCAGTACTTC. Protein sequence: CASSSPGQGMYEQYF.

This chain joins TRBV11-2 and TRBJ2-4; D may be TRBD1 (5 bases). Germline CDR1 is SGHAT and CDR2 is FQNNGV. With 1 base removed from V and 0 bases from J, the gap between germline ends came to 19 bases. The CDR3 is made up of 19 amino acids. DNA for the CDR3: TGTGCCAGCAGCTTAGGACAGTTCTGGGGATACCTAGCCAAAAACATTCAGTACTTC. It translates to CASSLGQFWGYLAKNIQYF.

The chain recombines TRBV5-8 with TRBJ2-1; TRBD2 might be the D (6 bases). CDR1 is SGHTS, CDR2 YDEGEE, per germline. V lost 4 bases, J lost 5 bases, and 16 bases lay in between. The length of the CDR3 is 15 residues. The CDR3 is CASSPQLAQNNEQFF. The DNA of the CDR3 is TGTGCCAGCAGCCCCCAGCTAGCGCAGAACAATGAGCAGTTCTTC.

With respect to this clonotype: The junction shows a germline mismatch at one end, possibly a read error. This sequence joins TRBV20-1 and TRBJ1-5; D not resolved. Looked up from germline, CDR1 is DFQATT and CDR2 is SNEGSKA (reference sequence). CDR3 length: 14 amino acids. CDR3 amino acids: CSARGAGSNQPRHF. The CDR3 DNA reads TGCAGTGCTAGGGGCGCGGGTAGCAATCAGCCCCGGCATTTT.

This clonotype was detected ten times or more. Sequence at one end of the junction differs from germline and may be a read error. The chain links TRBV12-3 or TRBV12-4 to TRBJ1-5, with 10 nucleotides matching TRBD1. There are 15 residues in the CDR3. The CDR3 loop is CASSLGTGGNQPQHF. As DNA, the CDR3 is TGTGCCAGCAGCTTAGGGACAGGGGGCAATCAGCCCCAGCATTTT.

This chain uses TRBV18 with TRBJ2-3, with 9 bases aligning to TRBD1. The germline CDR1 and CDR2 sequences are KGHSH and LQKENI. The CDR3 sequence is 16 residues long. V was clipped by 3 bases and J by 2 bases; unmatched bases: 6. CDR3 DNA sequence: TGTGCCAGCTCACCGGGGACAGGGAGGGCCACAGATACGCAGTATTTT. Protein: CASSPGTGRATDTQYF.

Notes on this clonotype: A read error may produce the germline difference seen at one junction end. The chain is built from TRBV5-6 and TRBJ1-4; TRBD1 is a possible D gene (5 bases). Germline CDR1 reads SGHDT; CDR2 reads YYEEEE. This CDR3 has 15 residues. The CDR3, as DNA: TGTGCCAGCAGCCCTGGTCAGGGACCTAATGAAAAACGGTTTTTT. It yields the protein CASSPGQGPNEKRFF.

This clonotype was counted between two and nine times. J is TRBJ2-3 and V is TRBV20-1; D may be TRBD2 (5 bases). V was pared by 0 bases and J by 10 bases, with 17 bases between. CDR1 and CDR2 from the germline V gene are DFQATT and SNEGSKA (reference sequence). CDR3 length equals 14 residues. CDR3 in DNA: TGCAGTGCTAGAGATTCGTTGAATTCGGAGGCGCAGTATTTT. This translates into CSARDSLNSEAQYF.

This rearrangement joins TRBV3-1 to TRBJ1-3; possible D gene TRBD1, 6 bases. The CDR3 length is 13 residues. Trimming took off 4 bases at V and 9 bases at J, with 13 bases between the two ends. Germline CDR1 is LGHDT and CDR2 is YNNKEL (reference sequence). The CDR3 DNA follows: TGTGCCAGCAGCCCCACAGGGTTCGGCACCATATATTTT. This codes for CASSPTGFGTIYF.

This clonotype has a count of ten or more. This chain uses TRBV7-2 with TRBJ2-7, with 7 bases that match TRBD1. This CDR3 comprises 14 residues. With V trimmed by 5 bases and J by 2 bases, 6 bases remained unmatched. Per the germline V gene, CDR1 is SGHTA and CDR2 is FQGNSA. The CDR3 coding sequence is TGTGCCAGCAGCCCCCAGACAGGGCCCTACGAGCAGTACTTC. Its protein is CASSPQTGPYEQYF.

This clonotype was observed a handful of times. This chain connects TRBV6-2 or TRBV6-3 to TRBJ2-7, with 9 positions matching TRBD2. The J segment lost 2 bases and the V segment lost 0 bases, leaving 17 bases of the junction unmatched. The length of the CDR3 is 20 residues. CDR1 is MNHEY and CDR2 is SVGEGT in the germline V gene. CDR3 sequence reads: CASSYSTSGGIETLPYEQYF. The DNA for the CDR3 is TGTGCCAGCAGTTACTCGACTAGCGGTGGTATTGAGACTTTACCCTACGAGCAGTACTTC.

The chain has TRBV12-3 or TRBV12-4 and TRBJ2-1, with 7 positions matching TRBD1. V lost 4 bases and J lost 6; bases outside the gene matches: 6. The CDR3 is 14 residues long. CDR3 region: CASSSWAGGNEQFF. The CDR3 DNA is TGTGCCAGCAGTTCATGGGCAGGGGGCAATGAGCAGTTCTTC.

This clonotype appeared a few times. CDR3 sequence reads: CASSRQGVHEKLFF. DNA of the CDR3: TGTGCCAGCAGTCGTCAGGGGGTGCATGAAAAACTGTTTTTT. This sequence joins TRBV12-3 or TRBV12-4 and TRBJ1-4; 7 bases are a match to TRBD1. The CDR3 has 14 amino acids. Trimming cost V 5 bases and J 6 bases; bases outside gene matches: 6.